The clone carrying this T cell receptor beta chain was seen only once. Measured with immunoSEQ multiplex PCR; TCRdb has only the in-frame clones, and not every one. The repertoire has roughly 210,000 clones, roughly 90% of them found once; the top ten carry roughly 1.7%. This CDR3 is 18 amino acids long. Germline loops: CDR1 SGDLS, CDR2 YYNGEE. The V gene lost 3 bases and the J gene lost 5 bases, with 26 bases spanning the gap. This sample stems from a study of blood T cell repertoires in COVID-19. Study-wide context: Spain, Italy and the United States supplied samples that represented acute and convalescent COVID-19. PBMCs, B-cell-depleted T cells, or T cells provided the cDNA or gDNA that made up the material.

The rearrangement uses TRBV9 and TRBJ2-5; tentative D call: TRBD1 (7 bases). This receptor was obtained from a man between 70 and 80 years old with acute or convalescent COVID-19. Specimen: peripheral blood. CDR3 sequence: CASSASRSSGGFDETQYF. For the CDR3, the DNA is TGTGCCAGCAGCGCAAGCCGTTCCTCAGGGGGGTTTGATGAGACCCAGTACTTC.